These T cell receptor beta chains were read from a single sample in a study of blood T cell repertoires in COVID-19. Here immunoSEQ multiplex PCR was the method, and the copy in TCRdb shows in-frame clones only, minus some. Among roughly 200,000 clones, approximately 87% were seen once, and the ten largest hold 3.1%. Sequencing was carried out using PBMCs or T cells enriched from blood (not recorded which). All receptors derive from a woman in her forties or fifties in a cohort exposed to, infected with or recovered from COVID-19 (not recorded which). CDR3s include the opening cysteine and the closing phenylalanine or tryptophan. D genes are given only for firm matches. Clone sizes are given selectively: once, few, many, or a class where the clone is expanded.

cdr3_aa: CASSPGRSNQPQHF; cdr3_nt: TGTGCCAGCTCACCCGGCAGGAGCAATCAGCCCCAGCATTTT; cdr3_length: 14; j_call: TRBJ1-5; clone_size: NA; d_call: NA; v_call: TRBV18
cdr3_aa: CASSQRQGVGNTIYF; cdr3_nt: TGCGCCAGCAGCCAACGACAGGGTGTGGGAAACACCATATATTTT; cdr3_length: 15; j_call: TRBJ1-3; clone_size: NA; d_call: TRBD1; v_call: TRBV4-1
cdr3_aa: CASSLTGINTEAFF; cdr3_nt: TGTGCCAGCAGCTTGACAGGGATAAACACTGAAGCTTTCTTT; cdr3_length: 14; j_call: TRBJ1-1; clone_size: NA; d_call: NA; v_call: TRBV5-4
cdr3_aa: CASSSHASQAGGSKNIQYF; cdr3_nt: TGTGCCAGCAGTTCTCATGCATCTCAGGCAGGAGGTTCCAAAAACATTCAGTACTTC; cdr3_length: 19; j_call: TRBJ2-4; clone_size: NA; d_call: NA; v_call: TRBV27
cdr3_aa: CASSRPTGTEAFF; cdr3_nt: TGTGCCAGCAGTCGGCCGACGGGAACTGAAGCTTTCTTT; cdr3_length: 13; j_call: TRBJ1-1; clone_size: NA; d_call: NA; v_call: TRBV6-5
cdr3_aa: CASSLWGAATDTQYF; cdr3_nt: TGCGCCAGCAGCTTGTGGGGCGCAGCCACAGATACGCAGTATTTT; cdr3_length: 15; j_call: TRBJ2-3; clone_size: NA; d_call: NA; v_call: TRBV5-1
cdr3_aa: CASSPTGGVRSNQPQHF; cdr3_nt: TGCGCCAGCAGCCCTACCGGAGGGGTCCGTAGCAATCAGCCCCAGCATTTT; cdr3_length: 17; j_call: TRBJ1-5; clone_size: NA; d_call: NA; v_call: TRBV4-1
cdr3_aa: CASSLGGLAGIRELFF; cdr3_nt: TGCGCCAGCAGCTTGGGAGGACTAGCGGGGATACGGGAGCTGTTTTTT; cdr3_length: 16; j_call: TRBJ2-2; clone_size: NA; d_call: TRBD2; v_call: TRBV5-1
cdr3_aa: CASSWDNSLERAFF; cdr3_nt: TGTGCCAGCAGCTGGGACAATAGCCTTGAAAGAGCTTTCTTT; cdr3_length: 14; j_call: TRBJ1-1; clone_size: NA; d_call: NA; v_call: TRBV27
cdr3_aa: CASSVTNQPQHF; cdr3_nt: TGTGCCAGTAGCGTTACAAATCAGCCCCAGCATTTT; cdr3_length: 12; j_call: TRBJ1-5; clone_size: once; d_call: NA; v_call: TRBV19
cdr3_aa: CASSLGGRNYNSPLHF; cdr3_nt: TGTGCCAGCAGCTTAGGGGGCAGAAACTATAATTCACCCCTCCACTTT; cdr3_length: 16; j_call: TRBJ1-6; clone_size: few; d_call: NA; v_call: TRBV7-2
cdr3_aa: CAWSPPEQGNSPLHF; cdr3_nt: TGTGCCTGGAGTCCACCAGAACAGGGTAATTCACCCCTCCACTTT; cdr3_length: 15; j_call: TRBJ1-6; clone_size: NA; d_call: NA; v_call: TRBV30
cdr3_aa: CASLPGTGGSYTF; cdr3_nt: TGCGCCAGCTTGCCCGGGACAGGGGGCTCCTACACCTTC; cdr3_length: 13; j_call: TRBJ1-2; clone_size: few; d_call: TRBD1; v_call: TRBV5-1
cdr3_aa: CASSLDNISPLHF; cdr3_nt: TGTGCCAGCAGCTTAGATAACATTTCACCCCTCCACTTT; cdr3_length: 13; j_call: TRBJ1-6; clone_size: NA; d_call: NA; v_call: TRBV7-9
cdr3_aa: CASKQGANPRTEAFF; cdr3_nt: TGTGCCAGTAAACAGGGGGCGAACCCTCGCACTGAAGCTTTCTTT; cdr3_length: 15; j_call: TRBJ1-1; clone_size: once; d_call: TRBD1; v_call: TRBV11-2
cdr3_aa: CASSFRGRDEQFF; cdr3_nt: TGCGCCAGCAGCTTCCGGGGTAGGGATGAGCAGTTCTTC; cdr3_length: 13; j_call: TRBJ2-1; clone_size: NA; d_call: NA; v_call: TRBV5-1
cdr3_aa: CASRLQGSGELFF; cdr3_nt: TGCGCCAGCAGGTTACAGGGTTCCGGGGAGCTGTTTTTT; cdr3_length: 13; j_call: TRBJ2-2; clone_size: NA; d_call: NA; v_call: TRBV5-1
cdr3_aa: CSARTEAEAFF; cdr3_nt: TGCAGTGCTAGGACTGAGGCTGAAGCTTTCTTT; cdr3_length: 11; j_call: TRBJ1-1; clone_size: NA; d_call: NA; v_call: TRBV20-1
cdr3_aa: CASSSPFLTGDHTEAFF; cdr3_nt: TGTGCCAGTAGTAGTCCCTTTTTAACAGGGGACCACACTGAAGCTTTCTTT; cdr3_length: 17; j_call: TRBJ1-1; clone_size: once; d_call: TRBD1; v_call: TRBV19
cdr3_aa: CASSNGHYQETQYF; cdr3_nt: TGTGCCAGTAGTAACGGACATTATCAAGAGACCCAGTACTTC; cdr3_length: 14; j_call: TRBJ2-5; clone_size: NA; d_call: NA; v_call: TRBV19
cdr3_aa: CASRGTGLTNYGYTF; cdr3_nt: TGTGCCAGCAGGGGGACAGGCCTTACTAACTATGGCTACACCTTC; cdr3_length: 15; j_call: TRBJ1-2; clone_size: NA; d_call: TRBD1; v_call: TRBV7-2
cdr3_aa: CASIADRTLLSGYTF; cdr3_nt: TGTGCCAGCATAGCGGACAGGACACTTTTGAGTGGCTACACCTTC; cdr3_length: 15; j_call: TRBJ1-2; clone_size: once; d_call: TRBD1; v_call: TRBV2
cdr3_aa: CASSAHGLAGGYFADTQYF; cdr3_nt: TGTGCCAGCAGCGCACACGGACTAGCGGGGGGGTATTTCGCAGATACGCAGTATTTT; cdr3_length: 19; j_call: TRBJ2-3; clone_size: NA; d_call: TRBD2; v_call: TRBV11-2
cdr3_aa: CASSQDLGTTYEQYF; cdr3_nt: TGTGCCAGCAGCCAAGACCTCGGGACAACCTACGAGCAGTACTTC; cdr3_length: 15; j_call: TRBJ2-7; clone_size: NA; d_call: NA; v_call: TRBV4-2
cdr3_aa: CASSSYRVSRILNTEAFF; cdr3_nt: TGTGCCAGCAGCTCATACAGGGTATCCCGGATATTGAACACTGAAGCTTTCTTT; cdr3_length: 18; j_call: TRBJ1-1; clone_size: NA; d_call: NA; v_call: TRBV7-2
cdr3_aa: CASSLDTSSSGNTIYF; cdr3_nt: TGTGCCAGCAGTTTAGACACCTCCTCCTCTGGAAACACCATATATTTT; cdr3_length: 16; j_call: TRBJ1-3; clone_size: many; d_call: NA; v_call: TRBV28
cdr3_aa: CAWSEDRGSRPTF; cdr3_nt: TGTGCCTGGAGCGAGGACAGGGGCTCCCGGCCCACCTTC; cdr3_length: 13; j_call: TRBJ1-2; clone_size: NA; d_call: TRBD1; v_call: TRBV30
cdr3_aa: CASSLMAGQGYTF; cdr3_nt: TGTGCCAGCAGTTTAATGGCAGGGCAGGGCTACACCTTC; cdr3_length: 13; j_call: TRBJ1-2; clone_size: NA; d_call: NA; v_call: TRBV27
cdr3_aa: CASSATTGFEQFF; cdr3_nt: TGTGCCAGCAGCGCCACAACAGGATTTGAGCAGTTCTTC; cdr3_length: 13; j_call: TRBJ2-1; clone_size: once; d_call: NA; v_call: TRBV9
cdr3_aa: CASSPPSGGPSGELFF; cdr3_nt: TGTGCCAGCAGCCCTCCTAGCGGGGGGCCTTCCGGGGAGCTGTTTTTT; cdr3_length: 16; j_call: TRBJ2-2; clone_size: NA; d_call: TRBD2; v_call: TRBV5-4
cdr3_aa: CASSHPGTGNTEAFF; cdr3_nt: TGTGCCAGCAGCCACCCCGGGACTGGGAACACTGAAGCTTTCTTT; cdr3_length: 15; j_call: TRBJ1-1; clone_size: NA; d_call: NA; v_call: TRBV6-2/TRBV6-3
cdr3_aa: CASSVVGGQGGEKLFF; cdr3_nt: TGTGCCAGCAGCGTAGTCGGAGGACAGGGGGGTGAAAAACTGTTTTTT; cdr3_length: 16; j_call: TRBJ1-4; clone_size: NA; d_call: TRBD1; v_call: TRBV9
cdr3_aa: CASSLTTGQDNSPLHF; cdr3_nt: TGTGCCAGCAGCCTCACCACCGGACAGGATAATTCACCCCTCCACTTT; cdr3_length: 16; j_call: TRBJ1-6; clone_size: NA; d_call: TRBD1; v_call: TRBV4-2
cdr3_aa: CASSQGASGGRSSYNEQFF; cdr3_nt: TGCGCCAGCAGCCAAGGGGCTAGCGGGGGCCGAAGCTCCTACAATGAGCAGTTCTTC; cdr3_length: 19; j_call: TRBJ2-1; clone_size: NA; d_call: TRBD2; v_call: TRBV4-1
cdr3_aa: CASGALQGARVDGYTF; cdr3_nt: TGTGCCAGCGGGGCATTACAGGGGGCAAGGGTGGATGGCTACACCTTC; cdr3_length: 16; j_call: TRBJ1-2; clone_size: NA; d_call: TRBD1; v_call: TRBV2
cdr3_aa: CASSSRIGGVLTDTQYF; cdr3_nt: TGTGCCAGCAGCTCTAGGATAGGGGGGGTACTCACAGATACGCAGTATTTT; cdr3_length: 17; j_call: TRBJ2-3; clone_size: NA; d_call: NA; v_call: TRBV11-2
cdr3_aa: CASSLGGMQPQHF; cdr3_nt: TGTGCCAGCAGCTTGGGAGGGATGCAGCCCCAGCATTTT; cdr3_length: 13; j_call: TRBJ1-5; clone_size: NA; d_call: NA; v_call: TRBV5-8
cdr3_aa: CAWSERTGESVRSGNTIYF; cdr3_nt: TGTGCCTGGAGTGAACGGACAGGGGAGTCAGTTAGATCTGGAAACACCATATATTTT; cdr3_length: 19; j_call: TRBJ1-3; clone_size: NA; d_call: TRBD1; v_call: TRBV30
cdr3_aa: CASSSNRVESEKLFF; cdr3_nt: TGTGCCAGCAGTTCAAACAGGGTAGAGTCGGAAAAACTGTTTTTT; cdr3_length: 15; j_call: TRBJ1-4; clone_size: NA; d_call: NA; v_call: TRBV6-5
cdr3_aa: CASTRLAGGDTQYF; cdr3_nt: TGTGCCAGCACCAGACTAGCGGGGGGAGATACGCAGTATTTT; cdr3_length: 14; j_call: TRBJ2-3; clone_size: NA; d_call: TRBD2; v_call: TRBV9
cdr3_aa: CASSLVAGGGSYNSPLHF; cdr3_nt: TGTGCCAGCAGCTTAGTTGCAGGGGGCGGCTCCTATAATTCACCCCTCCACTTT; cdr3_length: 18; j_call: TRBJ1-6; clone_size: NA; d_call: TRBD1; v_call: TRBV11-2
cdr3_aa: CASKGRVDTEAFF; cdr3_nt: TGCGCCAGCAAGGGGCGTGTGGACACTGAAGCTTTCTTT; cdr3_length: 13; j_call: TRBJ1-1; clone_size: NA; d_call: NA; v_call: TRBV5-1
cdr3_aa: CASSLARFWRDLQETQYF; cdr3_nt: TGTGCCAGCAGCTTAGCGCGTTTCTGGCGGGATCTCCAAGAGACCCAGTACTTC; cdr3_length: 18; j_call: TRBJ2-5; clone_size: once; d_call: NA; v_call: TRBV7-2
cdr3_aa: CASSRSGGYTGELFF; cdr3_nt: TGTGCCAGCAGCCGTAGCGGGGGGTACACCGGGGAGCTGTTTTTT; cdr3_length: 15; j_call: TRBJ2-2; clone_size: NA; d_call: TRBD2; v_call: TRBV7-3
cdr3_aa: CASSRDRGTEAFF; cdr3_nt: TGTGCCAGCAGCAGGGACAGGGGTACTGAAGCTTTCTTT; cdr3_length: 13; j_call: TRBJ1-1; clone_size: once; d_call: TRBD1; v_call: TRBV9
cdr3_aa: CASSQDMGQDTGELFF; cdr3_nt: TGTGCCAGCAGCCAAGATATGGGGCAGGACACCGGGGAGCTGTTTTTT; cdr3_length: 16; j_call: TRBJ2-2; clone_size: NA; d_call: NA; v_call: TRBV4-2
cdr3_aa: CASSLFPGQGVSDTQYF; cdr3_nt: TGCGCCAGCAGCTTGTTCCCGGGACAGGGGGTATCAGATACGCAGTATTTT; cdr3_length: 17; j_call: TRBJ2-3; clone_size: NA; d_call: TRBD1; v_call: TRBV5-1
cdr3_aa: CASSPTGGNQPQHF; cdr3_nt: TGTGCCAGCAGCCCAACAGGGGGTAATCAGCCCCAGCATTTT; cdr3_length: 14; j_call: TRBJ1-5; clone_size: NA; d_call: TRBD1; v_call: TRBV7-9
cdr3_aa: CASIPGGLHGYTF; cdr3_nt: TGTGCCAGCATCCCGGGGGGGTTGCATGGCTACACCTTC; cdr3_length: 13; j_call: TRBJ1-2; clone_size: NA; d_call: NA; v_call: TRBV7-9
cdr3_aa: CASSRNSRGLTEAFF; cdr3_nt: TGTGCCAGCAGCAGAAATTCCAGGGGGCTAACTGAAGCTTTCTTT; cdr3_length: 15; j_call: TRBJ1-1; clone_size: once; d_call: TRBD1; v_call: TRBV11-2
cdr3_aa: CASSVNIAGELFF; cdr3_nt: TGTGCCAGCAGTGTAAATATCGCCGGGGAGCTGTTTTTT; cdr3_length: 13; j_call: TRBJ2-2; clone_size: NA; d_call: NA; v_call: TRBV6-4
cdr3_aa: CASSVAWRVGSPLHF; cdr3_nt: TGTGCCAGCAGCGTAGCTTGGAGGGTCGGTTCACCCCTCCACTTT; cdr3_length: 15; j_call: TRBJ1-6; clone_size: NA; d_call: NA; v_call: TRBV9
cdr3_aa: CASSPTPNTQYF; cdr3_nt: TGCGCCAGCAGCCCGACTCCAAATACGCAGTATTTT; cdr3_length: 12; j_call: TRBJ2-3; clone_size: NA; d_call: NA; v_call: TRBV4-1
cdr3_aa: CASSLLTGDLYEQYF; cdr3_nt: TGCGCCAGCAGCCTCCTGACAGGGGACCTCTACGAGCAGTACTTC; cdr3_length: 15; j_call: TRBJ2-7; clone_size: NA; d_call: TRBD1; v_call: TRBV4-3
cdr3_aa: CASSLEQNTEAFF; cdr3_nt: TGTGCCAGCAGCTTAGAACAGAACACTGAAGCTTTCTTT; cdr3_length: 13; j_call: TRBJ1-1; clone_size: NA; d_call: NA; v_call: TRBV7-2
cdr3_aa: CASSSLTNEQFF; cdr3_nt: TGTGCCAGCAGCTCACTTACTAATGAGCAGTTCTTC; cdr3_length: 12; j_call: TRBJ2-1; clone_size: NA; d_call: NA; v_call: TRBV7-9